This T cell receptor (beta chain) was found in a study of control samples from healthy donors and cancer patients. Only in-frame clones appear in the TCRdb table, and some are missing; sequencing was by immunoSEQ multiplex PCR. The profile covers some 130,000 clones, with about 92% appearing a single time and 2% to 2.5% taken by the ten largest. The germline V gene encodes CDR1 SGHRS and CDR2 YFSETQ. This CDR3 comprises 13 residues. Trimming stripped 0 bases from V and 6 bases from J, with 8 bases between. This receptor was taken from a woman aged 50 to 60 in good health. The specimen sequenced was blood. This chain joins TRBV5-1 and TRBJ2-3; perhaps TRBD2 as D (5 bases). CDR3 DNA sequence: TGCGCCAGCAGCTTGGCCGGCGGGGATACGCAGTATTTT. Translating gives CASSLAGGDTQYF.